Listed below are T cell receptor beta chains from one sample, sequenced in a study of cytomegalovirus exposure and HLA in healthy donors. Here immunoSEQ multiplex PCR was the method, and the copy in TCRdb shows in-frame clones only, minus some. The profile covers about 160,000 clones, with about 85% appearing a single time and approximately 2.3% taken by the ten largest. Input material: PBMCs. The source of these receptors is a man younger than 30 in good health and CMV-seropositive. CDR3s leave out the opening cysteine and the closing phenylalanine or tryptophan.

j_call: TRBJ2-7; v_call: TRBV6-4; cdr3_aa: ASSGLAGNSYEQY
j_call: TRBJ1-4; v_call: TRBV27; cdr3_aa: ASSSRRRENEKLF
j_call: TRBJ2-3; v_call: TRBV7-2; cdr3_aa: ASSLKGSDTQY
j_call: TRBJ2-2; v_call: TRBV4-1; cdr3_aa: ASSQEIQDLTGELF
j_call: TRBJ2-1; v_call: TRBV7-7; cdr3_aa: ASSSASGANEQF
j_call: TRBJ2-1; v_call: TRBV7-9; cdr3_aa: ASSLEPPGQGDNEQF
j_call: TRBJ1-1; v_call: TRBV18; cdr3_aa: ASSPWTGGMNTEAF
j_call: TRBJ2-7; v_call: TRBV29-1; cdr3_aa: SGGDRYEQY
j_call: TRBJ2-7; v_call: TRBV5-8; cdr3_aa: ASSHNLRQDGAYEQY
j_call: TRBJ1-2; v_call: TRBV10-1; cdr3_aa: ASILYAGTITNYGYT
j_call: TRBJ1-4; v_call: TRBV19; cdr3_aa: ASTPGGGQGRKLF
j_call: TRBJ2-3; v_call: TRBV4-3; cdr3_aa: ASSQDVGGGTSTDTQY
j_call: TRBJ2-3; v_call: TRBV18; cdr3_aa: ASSPRQRTDTQY
j_call: TRBJ2-4; v_call: TRBV7-2; cdr3_aa: ASSLKLAGGPLNSQY
j_call: TRBJ1-1; v_call: TRBV9; cdr3_aa: ASSRQGATEDF
j_call: TRBJ2-6; v_call: TRBV6-5; cdr3_aa: ASRRGEPGANGLT
j_call: TRBJ1-4; v_call: TRBV18; cdr3_aa: ASSPLDRGGNEKLF
j_call: TRBJ2-7; v_call: TRBV7-9; cdr3_aa: ASSLDRIEQY
j_call: TRBJ2-1; v_call: TRBV18; cdr3_aa: ASSPLWAGEQF
j_call: TRBJ2-5; v_call: TRBV6-5; cdr3_aa: ASSYSLAGSLETQY
j_call: TRBJ1-6; v_call: TRBV9; cdr3_aa: ASRETDRDNSPLH
j_call: TRBJ2-1; v_call: TRBV9; cdr3_aa: ASSAVGLAIGEQF
j_call: TRBJ2-1; v_call: TRBV27; cdr3_aa: ASSGTSGGAGEQF
j_call: TRBJ2-1; v_call: TRBV7-2; cdr3_aa: ASSLWVGPGGGYEQF
j_call: TRBJ2-7; v_call: TRBV4-1; cdr3_aa: ASSFTGGSQY
j_call: TRBJ1-2; v_call: TRBV25-1; cdr3_aa: ASSERRGGSGGNGYT
j_call: TRBJ2-2; v_call: TRBV6-1; cdr3_aa: ASSELGDTGELF
j_call: TRBJ1-6; v_call: TRBV19; cdr3_aa: ASSISSAANSPLH
j_call: TRBJ2-5; v_call: TRBV4-2; cdr3_aa: ASSQEPGGTQY
j_call: TRBJ1-4; v_call: TRBV6-6; cdr3_aa: ASSRGQGAEKLF
j_call: TRBJ2-1; v_call: TRBV6-6; cdr3_aa: ASSGTGIYNEQF